This T cell receptor (beta chain) was identified during a study of naive and memory T cell subsets. Trimming took off 6 bases at V and 5 bases at J, with 14 bases between the two ends. Germline CDR1 is ENHRY and CDR2 is SYGVKD. CDR3 size: 13 residues. Four PCR rounds used nested alpha and beta constant region primers plus the SP2 primer. Using its own MiXCR run on the 5' RACE reads, TCRdb lists one record per CDR3 protein. The sample yields about 32,000 distinct CDR3 sequences, about a sixth seen once. This clonotype was seen a few times. The target antigen is unknown. The library had UMIs added by 3' ligation of an oligonucleotide to TCR cDNA. Whole-blood samples were roughly 2.7 ml of peripheral blood from healthy adult volunteers. Study findings and constraints: TCR transcript changes with activation or differentiation may affect this RNA method.

The source is a female donor in good health. This chain links TRBV10-3 with TRBJ2-7; possibly TRBD2 for D (6 bases). CDR3 amino acids: CAIREGRADEQYF. The DNA of the CDR3 is TGTGCCATCAGGGAGGGCAGGGCGGACGAGCAGTACTTC.